This T cell receptor beta chain stems from a study of control samples from healthy donors and cancer patients. In its sample, this clone was seen a few times. V was pared by 6 bases and J by 7 bases, with 13 bases between. The CDR3 extends over 12 amino acids. Per germline, CDR1 MNHEY and CDR2 SVGEGT. TCRdb's table, derived via immunoSEQ multiplex PCR, lists solely in-frame clones and lacks some. The table shows approximately 130,000 clones, with roughly 90% occurring only once. The receptor was derived from a man in his fifties in good health. Material for sequencing was blood. The chain combines TRBV6-2 or TRBV6-3 with TRBJ2-7; possibly TRBD1 for D (5 bases). The CDR3 DNA reads TGTGCCAGCAGCCTCAGGGCGAAAGAGCAGTACTTC. This sequence encodes CASSLRAKEQYF.